This TCR beta chain was captured by sequencing in a study of T cells after yellow fever vaccination. For the study at large: SMART-Seq v4 Ultra Low Input served to prepare low-cell-number fractions. The study's findings and limits: Though it reached lower strength, the secondary response hit its peak faster, day 5 versus 15. Among primary-vaccination clones, most reappeared after the booster, at about 95% for CD4 and 88% for CD8.

Universal primer sites and UMIs were introduced during 5'RACE template-switching synthesis of TCR cDNA. TCRdb re-called the 5' RACE reads through MiXCR, storing one row per CDR3 protein. The sample includes approximately 150,000 distinct CDR3 sequences, roughly 9% of them seen just once. This clonotype occurred a few times. The antigen remains unidentified. The junction and the germline gene differ at one end; a read error may be behind it. This TCR was sampled from a man aged 18 to 30 who received the YFV17D yellow fever vaccine. The material sequenced was CD8+ T cells sorted from PBMCs, taken 45 days after the yellow fever booster vaccination.

CDR3 DNA: TGTGCCAGCAGCGGGACAGCAAGAAACAATGAAGCTTTCTTT. Residues: CASSGTARNNEAFF. The chain uses TRBV5-5 and TRBJ1-1; TRBD1 agrees at 7 bases. Germline CDR1 reads SGHKS; CDR2 reads YYEKEE (reference sequence). This CDR3 has 14 amino acids.